Listed here is a single T cell receptor beta chain. The antigen it recognizes is unknown. No qualities accompany the bases; no much larger clone lies one base away. These data belong to a study of T cells in localized non-small cell lung cancer (dated by TCRdb to 2018 to 2020). Broadly, across the study: The study examined T cell repertoires in approximately 240 patients with early-stage NSCLC and compared tumors with uninvolved tumor-adjacent lungs. The cohort comprised 200 to 300 treatment-naïve NSCLC patients with resected, localized lung tumors. Of the NSCLC patients, 120 to 150 were male and around 99 were female, and the mean age was about 69 years. The paper as a whole reports these results and caveats: Because of the exploratory design, TCR variables were selected using unadjusted p-values without false-discovery rate correction. Higher T cell density in blood was associated with longer overall survival, whereas higher clonality in adjacent lung was associated with shorter survival. A median of roughly 60 of the top 100 tumor clones turned up in the paired uninvolved adjacent lung, and under 30 of those clones also ranked among the top 100 of that same adjacent lung. Because multi-region tumor sequencing was not performed, intratumor heterogeneity could not be ruled out. The highest T cell clonality was observed in uninvolved tumor-adjacent lung, where clonality exceeded that of tumor, suggesting that antigenic responses were more focused in uninvolved tumor-adjacent lung.

From its cysteine to its phenylalanine, the CDR3 spans 14 amino acids. Here the CDR3 DNA is all that survives: 42 bases in frame from base 1. V is clipped by 5 bases and J by 7 bases, and the sequence between their germline boundaries is 14 bases long. The germline V gene (reference sequence) gives CDR1 as SEHNR and CDR2 as FQNEAQ. The immunoSEQ Assay was used to sequence TCR beta CDR3 regions from DNA. The authors' pipeline ran thus. T cell density was computed as TCR beta template counts normalized to usable DNA estimated by amplifying housekeeping genes. Richness was estimated using the preseqR package, with extrapolation to 400,000 templates for PBMC samples and to 120,000 templates for tissue samples. Clonality was defined by subtracting Pielou's evenness from one. Differential abundance testing on productive amino-acid clonotypes, with a minimum total count of 5 and an alpha of 0.1, was used to identify tissue-enriched TCRs. The Jaccard Index and the Morisita Overlap Index were used to measure repertoire overlap between compartments. GLIPH grouped TCR beta CDR3s together with public tetramer-defined viral CDR3s, and a viral motif had to include at least three viral sequences and show V-gene enrichment. In TCRdb, the immuneACCESS table is reduced to in-frame sequences with V and J assigned. These tables do not hold every clone; where another copy was compared, an unresolved V gene accounts for under half, and the others remain unexplained. D and trimming come from the DNA, and the V and J calls and clone size come from that table. A total of roughly 70,000 clones appear in this sample, 86% of them only once. The ten most abundant clones make up 21% of the sample.

At diagnosis, peripheral blood, uninvolved tumor-adjacent lung and tumor were collected and stored as a combination of fresh-frozen and FFPE material. For TCR repertoire profiling, blood samples were analyzed as peripheral blood mononuclear cells. The sequence was obtained from a male donor aged 60 or over with stage III squamous cell lung carcinoma. The input for sequencing was peripheral blood, taken before any cancer treatment. Recombination joined TRBV7-9 with TRBJ1-4; matching of 5 bases hints at TRBD1 as the D gene. In nucleotide form, the sequence is TGTGCCAGCAGCGAAAGGGGAGGACGTGAAAAACTGTTTTTT. It translates as CASSERGGREKLFF.